A selection of T cell receptor beta chains follows, all from one sample in a study of CD8 T cells in ankylosing spondylitis. TCRdb independently ran MiXCR on the 5' RACE reads; one entry per CDR3 protein. The sample lists some 800,000 distinct CDR3 sequences, about an eighth occurring once. Source material: blood, either unsorted or a sorted T cell fraction (not recorded which). The receptors come from a male donor with ankylosing spondylitis. The CDR3 runs from the conserved cysteine through the conserved F or W. D genes are given only for firm matches. The size entry is marked missing in some rows and otherwise reads once, few, many or a size class.

V,J,size,D,DNA,CDR3
TRBV20-1,TRBJ2-7,many,TRBD2,TGCAGTGCTAGAGGGCTGACTAGCGGGAGCTACGAGCAGTACTTC,CSARGLTSGSYEQYF
TRBV6-2/TRBV6-3,TRBJ1-1,few,.,TGTGCCAGCAGTTACCCTAAGCCGGCGAACACTGAAGCTTTCTTT,CASSYPKPANTEAFF
TRBV18,TRBJ2-1,.,.,TGTGCCAGCTCACCAGACGGGGCAGGGAGAAGGGGTGAGCAGTTCTTC,CASSPDGAGRRGEQFF
TRBV20-1,TRBJ1-5,many,.,TGCAGTGCTAGCAGGGGAGGAGCGTGGAGTCAGCCCCAGCATTTT,CSASRGGAWSQPQHF
TRBV6-5,TRBJ2-5,few,.,TGTGCCAGCAGTTGGATTGGGGGGAAAGAGACCCAGTACTTC,CASSWIGGKETQYF
TRBV4-3,TRBJ2-1,few,.,TGCGCCAGCAGCCAAGATTACCTGCACAATGAGCAGTTCTTC,CASSQDYLHNEQFF
TRBV3-1,TRBJ1-1,few,.,TGTGCCAGCAGCCAAAACAGTGAGGCTTTCTTT,CASSQNSEAFF
TRBV6-1,TRBJ1-4,few,.,TGTGCCAGCAGGCCTCTTGGGATCACTAATGAAAAACTGTTTTTT,CASRPLGITNEKLFF
TRBV6-5,TRBJ2-5,many,.,TGTGCCAGCAGTTACTTCGAGACCCAGTACTTC,CASSYFETQYF
TRBV20-1,TRBJ1-1,few,.,TGCAGTGCTAGAGACCCCGGGGGTGGGACGGACACTGAAGCTTTCTTT,CSARDPGGGTDTEAFF
TRBV7-2,TRBJ2-7,many,.,TGTGCCAGCAGCCTACTAGTCTCCGAGCAGTACTTC,CASSLLVSEQYF
TRBV29-1,TRBJ1-2,many,.,TGCAGCGTTGAATCATTGTCATCTGGCTACACCTTC,CSVESLSSGYTF
TRBV15,TRBJ1-2,.,.,TGTGCCACCAGCAGAGCAGGGGCCTGTGGCTACACCTTC,CATSRAGACGYTF
TRBV7-9,TRBJ2-7,few,TRBD1,TGTGCCAGCAGCTTATGGGACAGGGGGACGGACGAGCAGTACTTC,CASSLWDRGTDEQYF
TRBV20-1,TRBJ2-1,few,.,TGCAGTGCTAGAGCGGGGCTTTCAATGAGTGGGCAGTTCTTC,CSARAGLSMSGQFF
TRBV5-1,TRBJ2-1,many,.,TGCGCCAGCAGCTTGGTGGGTCATGAGCAGTTCTTC,CASSLVGHEQFF
TRBV7-9,TRBJ2-5,.,TRBD2,TGTGCCAGCAGCTGGGGGGGGACGTCTAAAGAGACCCAGTACTTC,CASSWGGTSKETQYF
TRBV5-1,TRBJ2-3,many,.,TGCGCCAGCAGCCTGTGGGACCACCGCACAGATACGCAGTATTTT,CASSLWDHRTDTQYF
TRBV4-3,TRBJ1-5,.,TRBD1,TGCGCCAGCAGCCACGGGACAGGGAGTCAGCCCCAGCATTTT,CASSHGTGSQPQHF
TRBV6-4,TRBJ2-1,.,TRBD2,TGTGCCAGCAGTGACTCAGGACTAGCGGGGCAAAATTCCTACAATGAGCAGTTCTTC,CASSDSGLAGQNSYNEQFF
TRBV5-5,TRBJ2-4,many,.,TGTGCCAGCAGCTTGGTCTTTGGGGCAGGGGATATTCAGTACTTC,CASSLVFGAGDIQYF
TRBV28,TRBJ2-7,.,.,TGTGCCAGCAGTTTTATATCGAGGAGCTCCTACGAGCAGTACTTC,CASSFISRSSYEQYF
TRBV6-1,TRBJ1-6,.,.,TGTGCCAGCACTGAACAGGTCTCCTATAATTCACCCCTCCACTTT,CASTEQVSYNSPLHF
TRBV6-1,TRBJ2-4,few,.,TGTGCCAGCAGTGACAGTTTGAAAAACATTCAGTACTTC,CASSDSLKNIQYF
TRBV6-5,TRBJ2-7,few,.,TGTGCCAGCAGTTCCCTGAGGGCCGCGTCCTACGAGCAGTACTTC,CASSSLRAASYEQYF
TRBV4-3,TRBJ2-5,.,.,TGCGCCAGCAGCCAAGGGAGGTTGGAGACCCAGTACTTC,CASSQGRLETQYF
TRBV5-4,TRBJ2-2,few,.,TGTGCCAGCAGCCGGGCGACCGGGGAGCTGTTTTTT,CASSRATGELFF
TRBV29-1,TRBJ2-3,many,.,TGCAGCGTGCTACTGGACTACACTAGCACAGATACGCAGTATTTT,CSVLLDYTSTDTQYF
TRBV5-1,TRBJ2-1,.,TRBD2,TGCGCCAGCAGCTCAACTAGCGGGGGGGACAATGAGCAGTTCTTC,CASSSTSGGDNEQFF
TRBV20-1,TRBJ2-2,many,.,TGCAGTGCTAGCCTACCCGAGAACACCGGGGAGCTGTTTTTT,CSASLPENTGELFF
TRBV7-2,TRBJ2-1,.,.,TGTGCCAGCAGCTTCCTCCCCGGGGGCTATGAGCAGTTCTTC,CASSFLPGGYEQFF
TRBV6-2/TRBV6-3,TRBJ2-1,.,.,TGTGCCAGCAGTTATCAGTGGACTCTCTACAATGAGCAGTTCTTC,CASSYQWTLYNEQFF
TRBV18,TRBJ1-2,.,.,TGTGCCAGCTCACCACCCCCAGGGTCTCATGGCTACACCTTC,CASSPPPGSHGYTF
TRBV7-9,TRBJ2-7,.,.,TGTGCCAGCAGCTTAGTTCCGGGGAACGAGCAGTACTTC,CASSLVPGNEQYF
TRBV6-2/TRBV6-3,TRBJ2-7,few,TRBD2,TGTGCCAGCAGATTTTATGGACTAGCGGGAGGGCCCAGCTACTTC,CASRFYGLAGGPSYF
TRBV7-8,TRBJ1-2,.,.,TGTGCCAGCAGCTTACGGTTCCTCAGGGGAAGGGCACATGGCTACACCTTC,CASSLRFLRGRAHGYTF
TRBV12-3/TRBV12-4,TRBJ2-5,many,.,TGTGCCAGCAGTTTTCCCCAAGAGACCCAGTACTTC,CASSFPQETQYF
TRBV7-2,TRBJ2-1,.,.,TGTGCCAGCAGCCCTGAAAATCCACGGAGGGTAGCCGAGCAGTTCTTC,CASSPENPRRVAEQFF
TRBV28,TRBJ2-1,.,.,TGTGCCAGCGTCGGGACTCCCCCGGGGGATGAGCAGTTCTTC,CASVGTPPGDEQFF
TRBV29-1,TRBJ1-5,few,.,TGCAGCGTTGAATCCGCCGGCCGTGGAGGGTCCGGGGCGGCGTGCAATCAGCCCCAGCATTTT,CSVESAGRGGSGAACNQPQHF
TRBV12-3/TRBV12-4,TRBJ1-5,many,.,TGTGCCAGCAGTTTCTGGCGTCAGCCCCAGCATTTT,CASSFWRQPQHF
TRBV2,TRBJ1-5,.,TRBD1,TGTGCCAGCAGTCGACAGGGATGGAATCAGCCCCAGCATTTT,CASSRQGWNQPQHF
TRBV12-5,TRBJ2-3,few,TRBD2,TGTGCTAGTGGTTTGCTTTCCCTCCCCCGGACTAGCGGGTCCCCTAGCACAGATACGCAGTATTTT,CASGLLSLPRTSGSPSTDTQYF
TRBV27,TRBJ1-6,few,.,TGTGCCAGCAGTTCCACTTATGGGGGAGATAGCTATAATTCACCCCTCCACTTT,CASSSTYGGDSYNSPLHF
TRBV6-2/TRBV6-3,TRBJ2-7,few,TRBD2,TGTGCCAGCAGCTCTCCCGGCGGGAGGGCCAACGAGCAGTACTTC,CASSSPGGRANEQYF
TRBV20-1,TRBJ2-2,many,.,TGCAGTGCCCGTGGGGCCGGGGAGCTGTTTTTT,CSARGAGELFF
TRBV5-1,TRBJ2-3,many,.,TGCGCCAGCAGCCCTCAGGGGAGCACAGATACGCAGTATTTT,CASSPQGSTDTQYF
TRBV5-5,TRBJ2-4,many,TRBD1,TGTGCCAGCAGCTCAAGGACAGGGGAGAAGTACTTC,CASSSRTGEKYF
TRBV4-3,TRBJ2-7,many,.,TGCGCCAGCAGCCAAGATCGCGGCTACGAGCAGTACTTC,CASSQDRGYEQYF
TRBV5-1,TRBJ1-2,.,TRBD1,TGCGCCAGCAGCTCTGACCGGGACAGGGGGCTTGGCTACACCTTC,CASSSDRDRGLGYTF
TRBV5-1,TRBJ2-3,few,TRBD2,TGCGCCAGCAGCCCTCTACTAGCGGGAAGCACAGATACGCAGTATTTT,CASSPLLAGSTDTQYF
TRBV28,TRBJ2-7,many,.,TGTGCCAGCAGCTTGTTGGGGGAGCAGTACTTC,CASSLLGEQYF
TRBV7-6,TRBJ2-1,few,.,TGTGCCAGCAGCAGGACAGTCTACAATGAGCAGTTCTTC,CASSRTVYNEQFF
TRBV29-1,TRBJ2-5,many,.,TGCAGCGTTGTACTCCAACTTGGGGAGACCCAGTACTTC,CSVVLQLGETQYF